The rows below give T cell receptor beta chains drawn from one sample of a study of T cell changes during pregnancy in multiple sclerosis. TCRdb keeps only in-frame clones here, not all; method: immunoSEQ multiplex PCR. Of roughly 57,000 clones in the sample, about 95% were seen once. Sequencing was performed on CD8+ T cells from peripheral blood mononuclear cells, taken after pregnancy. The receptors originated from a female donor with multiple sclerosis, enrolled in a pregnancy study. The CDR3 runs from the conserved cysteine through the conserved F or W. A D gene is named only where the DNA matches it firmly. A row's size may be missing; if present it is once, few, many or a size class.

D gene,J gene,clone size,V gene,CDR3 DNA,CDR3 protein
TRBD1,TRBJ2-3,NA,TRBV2,TGTGCCCGAGGGGGCGTAAATACGCAGTATTTT,CARGGVNTQYF
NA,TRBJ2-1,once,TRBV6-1,TGTGCCAGCAGTGTAGGGTCGGGATACTCCTACAATGAGCAGTTCTTC,CASSVGSGYSYNEQFF
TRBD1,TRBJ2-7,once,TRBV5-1,TGCGCCAGCACGACAGGGTCAGCCTACGAGCAGTACTTC,CASTTGSAYEQYF
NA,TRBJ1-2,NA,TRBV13,TGTGCCAGCAGTCTACTGCACCTTGACTATGGCTACACCTTC,CASSLLHLDYGYTF
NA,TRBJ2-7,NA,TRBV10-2,TGCGCCAGCAGTGAGACAGTTTCCCCAGGGGAGCAGTACTTC,CASSETVSPGEQYF
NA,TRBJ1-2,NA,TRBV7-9,TGTGCCAGCAGCGAGGTCGGGACACCCTATGGCTACACCTTC,CASSEVGTPYGYTF
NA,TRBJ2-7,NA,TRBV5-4,TGTGCCAGCAGCCGAGACGGGACTTCCTACGAGCAGTACTTC,CASSRDGTSYEQYF
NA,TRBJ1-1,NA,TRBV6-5,TGTGCCAGCAGTTACTCGGGCGACAATGAAGCTTTCTTT,CASSYSGDNEAFF
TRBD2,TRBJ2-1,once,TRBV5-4,TGTGCCAGCAGCTGGGGGGGGGCCTACAATGAGCAGTTCTTC,CASSWGGAYNEQFF
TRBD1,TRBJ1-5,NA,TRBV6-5,TGTGCCAGCAGTTACCAGGGGGGGCCCCAGCATTTT,CASSYQGGPQHF
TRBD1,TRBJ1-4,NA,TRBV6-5,TGTGCCAGCAGTTACACAGGGACAGGGACTGAAAAACTGTTTTTT,CASSYTGTGTEKLFF
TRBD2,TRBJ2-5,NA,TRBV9,TGTGCCAGCAGCGTAGCGGGAGGGGAGACCCAGTACTTC,CASSVAGGETQYF
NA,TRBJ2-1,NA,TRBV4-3,TGCGCCAGCAGCCAAGCTGTAGGAGCCCGGGGTGAGCAGTTCTTC,CASSQAVGARGEQFF
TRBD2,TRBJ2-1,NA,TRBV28,TGTGCCAGCAGTTTATTAGCGGGAGGTATTACCAATGAGCAGTTCTTC,CASSLLAGGITNEQFF
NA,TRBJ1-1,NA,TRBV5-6,TGTGCCAGCAGCCCACTCGGGGGGCGCGTTTCGGCTGAAGCTTTCTTT,CASSPLGGRVSAEAFF
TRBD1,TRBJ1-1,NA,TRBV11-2,TGTGCCAGCAGCCCCGGGGCAGGGGGTTCAAACACTGAAGCTTTCTTT,CASSPGAGGSNTEAFF
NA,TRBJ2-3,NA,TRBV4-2,TGTGCCAGCAGCCAAGTTCTAGGAGGCACAGATACGCAGTATTTT,CASSQVLGGTDTQYF
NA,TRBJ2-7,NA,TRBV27,TGTGCCAGCAGTCAAAACTCCTACGAGCAGTACTTC,CASSQNSYEQYF
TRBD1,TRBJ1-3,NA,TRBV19,TGTGCCAGTAGCTTCCGGGACAGGGCTGGAAACACCATATATTTT,CASSFRDRAGNTIYF
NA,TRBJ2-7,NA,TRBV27,TGTGCCAGCAGTTTAGGGGCGGAGCAGTACTTC,CASSLGAEQYF